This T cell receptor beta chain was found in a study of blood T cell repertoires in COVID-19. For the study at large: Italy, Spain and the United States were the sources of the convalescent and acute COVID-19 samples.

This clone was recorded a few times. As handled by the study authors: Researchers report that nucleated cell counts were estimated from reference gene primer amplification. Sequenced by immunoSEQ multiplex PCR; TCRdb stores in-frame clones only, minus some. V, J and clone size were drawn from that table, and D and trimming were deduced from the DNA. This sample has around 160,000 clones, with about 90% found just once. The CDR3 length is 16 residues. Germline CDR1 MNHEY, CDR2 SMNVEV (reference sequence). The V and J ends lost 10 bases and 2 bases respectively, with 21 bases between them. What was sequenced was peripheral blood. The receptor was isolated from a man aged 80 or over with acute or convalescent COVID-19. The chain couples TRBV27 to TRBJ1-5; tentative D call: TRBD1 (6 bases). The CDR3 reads CATRTRGEDGNQPQHF. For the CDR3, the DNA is TGTGCCACCCGAACCAGGGGCGAGGATGGCAATCAGCCCCAGCATTTT.